This T cell receptor (beta chain) came from a study of blood T cell repertoires in COVID-19. Study at large: COVID-19 samples, acute and convalescent, were from the United States, Italy and Spain.

Assay: immunoSEQ multiplex PCR; the TCRdb copy retains only in-frame clones and omits some. Of about 300,000 clones listed, 80% to 90% were seen once; the top ten hold about 1.6%. The CDR3 length is 14 residues. The V gene's germline CDR1 is SGDLS and CDR2 YYNGEE. V gave up 4 bases and J gave up 5 bases, with 16 bases separating them. The sequence was collected from a woman between 40 and 50 years old who had recovered from COVID-19. Material for sequencing was peripheral blood. The chain is built from TRBV9 and TRBJ2-7; maybe TRBD1 (6 bases). The CDR3 nucleotides read TGTGCCAGCAGCCCCACAAGGGGGTACCACGAGCAGTACTTC. As protein: CASSPTRGYHEQYF.